Described below is a single T cell receptor beta chain sequence and its context. Germline assignment: CDR1 SGHVS and CDR2 FNYEAQ. The CDR3 is 14 residues long. Unmatched junction bases numbered 6, after V lost 4 bases and J lost 7 bases. The data belong to a study of OX40 agonist ivuxolimab in advanced cancers. The protocol was immunoSEQ multiplex PCR, while the TCRdb copy is restricted to in-frame clones and leaves out a portion. Altogether about 70,000 clones are present, about 78% being singletons, with the ten largest covering over 4.5%. The starting material was CD4+ or CD8+ T cells sorted from blood, obtained in a trial of the OX40 agonist ivuxolimab. This chain joins TRBV7-6 and TRBJ2-1, with TRBD1 identical over 8 bases. This sequence was found in an adult with an advanced solid tumor such as melanoma, head and neck, liver or kidney cancer. CDR3 coding DNA: TGTGCCAGCAGCTCCCGGACAGGGTCGAATGAGCAGTTCTTC. Its protein is CASSSRTGSNEQFF.